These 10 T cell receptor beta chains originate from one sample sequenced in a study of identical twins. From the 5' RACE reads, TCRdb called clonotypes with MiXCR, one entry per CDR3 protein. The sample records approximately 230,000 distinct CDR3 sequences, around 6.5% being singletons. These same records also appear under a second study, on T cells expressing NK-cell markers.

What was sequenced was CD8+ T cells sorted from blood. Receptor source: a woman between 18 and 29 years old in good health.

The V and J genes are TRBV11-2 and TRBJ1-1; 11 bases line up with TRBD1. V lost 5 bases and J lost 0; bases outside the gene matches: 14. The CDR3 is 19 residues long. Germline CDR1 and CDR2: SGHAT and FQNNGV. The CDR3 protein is CASSLSGQGAEKVNTEAFF. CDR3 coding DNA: TGTGCCAGCAGCCTCTCAGGACAGGGGGCGGAGAAAGTGAACACTGAAGCTTTCTTT.

This CDR3 is CASSPRNPRLLAGATGELFF. The CDR3 DNA follows: TGTGCCAGCAGCCCTAGAAACCCGAGGTTACTAGCGGGGGCCACCGGGGAGCTGTTTTTT. V is TRBV3-1 and J is TRBJ2-2; 11 bases line up with TRBD2. The CDR3 loop spans 20 amino acids. The V segment lost 4 bases and the J segment 4 bases; nucleotides outside the gene matches: 17. Per germline, CDR1 LGHDT and CDR2 YNNKEL (reference sequence).

CDR3 protein: CASSSGTRGSDTQYF. In nucleotides, the CDR3 is TGTGCCAGCAGCTCCGGGACTAGAGGATCAGATACGCAGTATTTT. This chain connects TRBV27 to TRBJ2-3, with 8 bases fitting TRBD2. V lost 6 bases to trimming and J lost 4 bases; unmatched junction nucleotides: 9. The germline V gene encodes CDR1 MNHEY and CDR2 SMNVEV (reference sequence). CDR3 length: 15 amino acids.

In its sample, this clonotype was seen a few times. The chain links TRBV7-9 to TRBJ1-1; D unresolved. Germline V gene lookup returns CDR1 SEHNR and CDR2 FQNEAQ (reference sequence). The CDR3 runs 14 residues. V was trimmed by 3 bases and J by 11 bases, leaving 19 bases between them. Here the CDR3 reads CASSFHDENPRAFF. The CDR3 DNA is TGTGCCAGCAGCTTCCACGACGAGAACCCTAGGGCTTTCTTT.

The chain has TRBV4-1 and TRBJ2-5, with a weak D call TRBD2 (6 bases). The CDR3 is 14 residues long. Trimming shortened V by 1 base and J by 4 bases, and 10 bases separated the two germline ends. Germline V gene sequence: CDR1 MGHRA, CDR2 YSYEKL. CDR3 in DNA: TGCGCCAGCAGCCAAGTCGGGAGCCGAGAGACCCAGTACTTC. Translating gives CASSQVGSRETQYF.

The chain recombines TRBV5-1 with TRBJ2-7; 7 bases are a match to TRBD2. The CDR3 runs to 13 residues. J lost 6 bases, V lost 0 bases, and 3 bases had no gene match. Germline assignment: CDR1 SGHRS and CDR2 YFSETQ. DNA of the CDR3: TGCGCCAGCAGCTTGGGTGGGAGGGCCGAGCAGTACTTC. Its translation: CASSLGGRAEQYF.

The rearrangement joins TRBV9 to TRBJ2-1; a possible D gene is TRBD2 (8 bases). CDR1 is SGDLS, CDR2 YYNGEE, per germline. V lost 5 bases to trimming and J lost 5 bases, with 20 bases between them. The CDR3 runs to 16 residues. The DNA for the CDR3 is TGTGCCAGCAGGTCGACAGGGTCGGGAGGGGACAATGAGCAGTTCTTC. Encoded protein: CASRSTGSGGDNEQFF.

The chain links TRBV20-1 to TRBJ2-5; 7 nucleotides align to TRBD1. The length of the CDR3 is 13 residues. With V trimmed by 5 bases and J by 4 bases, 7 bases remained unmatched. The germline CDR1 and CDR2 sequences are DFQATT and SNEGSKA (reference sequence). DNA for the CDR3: TGCAGTGCTTCAGGGGGAACTTTAGAGACCCAGTACTTC. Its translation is CSASGGTLETQYF.

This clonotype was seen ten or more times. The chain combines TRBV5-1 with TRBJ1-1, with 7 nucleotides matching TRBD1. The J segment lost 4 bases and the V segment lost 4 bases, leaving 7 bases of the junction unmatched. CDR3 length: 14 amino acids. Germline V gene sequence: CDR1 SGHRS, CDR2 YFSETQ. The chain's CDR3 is CASSLDRQGTEAFF. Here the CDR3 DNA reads TGCGCCAGCAGCCTCGACCGACAGGGCACTGAAGCTTTCTTT.

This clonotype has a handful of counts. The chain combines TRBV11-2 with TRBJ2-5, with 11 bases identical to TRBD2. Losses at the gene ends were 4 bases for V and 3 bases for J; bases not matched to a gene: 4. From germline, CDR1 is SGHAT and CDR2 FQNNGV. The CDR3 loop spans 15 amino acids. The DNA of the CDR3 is TGTGCCAGCAGCTCCGTACTAGCGGGAGAAGAGACCCAGTACTTC. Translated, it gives CASSSVLAGEETQYF.